The 16 T cell receptor beta chains reported below all come from one sample, sequenced in a study of T cells in localized non-small cell lung cancer. TCRdb keeps only in-frame clones here, not all; method: immunoSEQ multiplex PCR. Seen here are roughly 2,700 clones, over 25% observed once, and the top ten hold under 8.5%. The source was normal lung tissue next to the tumor, collected before any cancer treatment. These receptors all stem from a man aged 35 to 69 with stage I lung adenocarcinoma.

This clone was counted only a few times. This chain links TRBV11-3 with TRBJ1-2, with TRBD1 matching over 7 bases. The CDR3 is 14 residues long. V gave up 3 bases and J gave up 6 bases; unmatched junction bases: 7. Germline V gene lookup returns CDR1 SGHNT and CDR2 YENEEA. The CDR3 region has the DNA TGTGCCAGCAGCTTCCAAGGGGGCAACGATGGCTACACCTTC. Translation gives CASSFQGGNDGYTF.

The chain uses TRBV5-1 and TRBJ2-1, with 7 bases matching TRBD2. V lost 4 bases and J lost 6; bases outside the gene matches: 10. The CDR3 extends over 15 amino acids. In germline, CDR1 is SGHRS, CDR2 YFSETQ. CDR3 coding DNA: TGCGCCAGCAGCATCCCGTTGGGGGAGGGCAATGAGCAGTTCTTC. Translation: CASSIPLGEGNEQFF.

The chain couples TRBV19 to TRBJ2-1, with unresolved D. V lost 6 bases, J lost 7 bases, and 16 bases lay in between. The CDR3 sequence is 14 residues long. Germline CDR1 reads LNHDA; CDR2 reads SQIVND (reference sequence). For the CDR3, the DNA is TGTGCCAGTAGGGGCGTCCTTCAGAGGAATGAGCAGTTCTTC. Its translation is CASRGVLQRNEQFF.

Here the CDR3 reads CASNRQFGGYGYTF. In nucleotides, the CDR3 is TGTGCCAGCAACCGACAGTTCGGGGGATATGGCTACACCTTC. The chain has TRBV6-8 and TRBJ1-2; perhaps TRBD1 as D (5 bases). The CDR3 length is 14 residues. Germline loops: CDR1 MNHGY, CDR2 SAAAGT. Between the trimmed V and J ends, which lost 7 bases and 5 bases, there was a span of 17 bases.

By proportion, this clone is medium-sized. The CDR3 reads CASRLAGGGEQYV. DNA for the CDR3: TGTGCCAGCAGGTTAGCGGGAGGAGGGGAGCAGTACGTC. The chain employs TRBV6-8 and TRBJ2-7, with 10 bases aligning to TRBD2. This CDR3 region has 13 residues. V dropped 6 bases and J dropped 7; count of bases not matched to a gene: 6. CDR1 is MNHGY and CDR2 is SAAAGT in the germline V gene.

This clone was seen a few times. The CDR3 here is CASSSPTSGSQGEQFF. The CDR3 DNA sequence: TGTGCCAGCAGCTCACCGACTAGCGGGAGCCAGGGTGAGCAGTTCTTC. The chain recombines TRBV11-3 with TRBJ2-1; 12 bases match TRBD2. Trimming took 4 bases from V and 9 from J; bases not matched to a gene: 10. This CDR3 contains 16 residues. Per germline, CDR1 SGHNT and CDR2 YENEEA. Full variable domain (outside the CDR3, taken from reference TRBV11-3 and TRBJ2-1): EAGVVQSPRYKIIEKKQPVAFWCNPISGHNTLYWYLQNLGQGPELLIRYENEEAVDDSQLPKDRFSAERLKGVDSTLKIQPAELGDSAVYLCASSSPTSGSQGEQFFGPGTRLTVL.

The chain joins TRBV19 to TRBJ2-1; TRBD2 might be the D (5 bases). CDR3 length: 18 amino acids. V shed 7 bases and J shed 1 base, with 23 bases lying between them. The V gene's germline CDR1 is LNHDA and CDR2 SQIVND (reference sequence). The CDR3 sequence is CASTSRAITETSYNEQFF. CDR3 in DNA: TGTGCCAGTACTTCGAGGGCGATCACCGAGACATCCTACAATGAGCAGTTCTTC. The full variable domain, completed using reference TRBV19 and TRBJ2-1, is DGGITQSPKYLFRKEGQNVTLSCEQNLNHDAMYWYRQDPGQGLRLIYYSQIVNDFQKGDIAEGYSVSREKKESFPLTVTSAQKNPTAFYLCASTSRAITETSYNEQFFGPGTRLTVL.

Relative to its sample, this clone is medium-sized. The chain links TRBV9 to TRBJ2-5; 9 nucleotides line up with TRBD2. Germline CDR1 and CDR2: SGDLS and YYNGEE. Unmatched junction bases numbered 14, after V lost 3 bases and J lost 5 bases. The CDR3 sequence is 17 residues long. The CDR3 here is CASSARAGGPLAETQYF. DNA for the CDR3: TGTGCCAGCAGCGCGAGGGCGGGAGGGCCCCTTGCGGAGACCCAGTACTTC.

The chain couples TRBV11-3 to TRBJ1-1, with a weak D call TRBD1 (5 bases). This CDR3 is built from 16 residues. The V gene's germline CDR1 is SGHNT and CDR2 YENEEA. V gave up 3 bases and J gave up 0 bases, with 14 bases separating them. CDR3 coding DNA: TGTGCCAGCAGCTTTAGTAGACAGCGGGTGAACACTGAAGCTTTCTTT. It is translated as CASSFSRQRVNTEAFF.

This clone was seen a few times. This chain joins TRBV9 and TRBJ2-6, with unresolved D. V dropped 4 bases and J dropped 2 bases, with 10 bases sitting between them. CDR1 SGDLS and CDR2 YYNGEE come from the germline V gene. This CDR3 contains 15 residues. The CDR3 region is CASSPRWTGANVLTF. The DNA for the CDR3 is TGTGCCAGCAGCCCCCGTTGGACTGGGGCCAACGTCCTGACTTTC.

This chain connects TRBV5-1 to TRBJ1-1; the D is unclear. The germline V gene has CDR1 SGHRS and CDR2 YFSETQ. Between the trimmed V and J ends, which lost 0 bases and 1 base, there was a span of 7 bases. This CDR3 has 14 residues. The CDR3 loop is CASSLGAGNTEAFF. For the CDR3, the DNA is TGCGCCAGCAGCTTGGGGGCTGGGAACACTGAAGCTTTCTTT. Full variable domain (rest looked up from reference TRBV5-1 and TRBJ1-1): KAGVTQTPRYLIKTRGQQVTLSCSPISGHRSVSWYQQTPGQGLQFLFEYFSETQRNKGNFPGRFSGRQFSNSRSEMNVSTLELGDSALYLCASSLGAGNTEAFFGQGTRLTVV.

The J gene is TRBJ2-1, the V gene TRBV5-1, with 9 bases matching TRBD1. V dropped 0 bases and J dropped 1; count of bases not matched to a gene: 2. Germline-derived CDR1 and CDR2 are SGHRS and YFSETQ. The CDR3 runs to 16 residues. CDR3 in DNA: TGCGCCAGCAGCTTGGCACAGGGGGCTTCCTACAATGAGCAGTTCTTC. It is translated as CASSLAQGASYNEQFF. Looking up the rest from reference TRBV5-1 and TRBJ2-1 gives the full variable domain: KAGVTQTPRYLIKTRGQQVTLSCSPISGHRSVSWYQQTPGQGLQFLFEYFSETQRNKGNFPGRFSGRQFSNSRSEMNVSTLELGDSALYLCASSLAQGASYNEQFFGPGTRLTVL.

This clone was detected a few times. This chain joins TRBV6-8 and TRBJ2-2; D is possibly TRBD2 (5 bases). This CDR3 spans 13 amino acids. CDR1 is MNHGY, CDR2 SAAAGT, per germline. The V and J ends lost 4 bases and 8 bases respectively, with 11 bases between them. This chain's CDR3 is CASSSRGVGELFF. CDR3 nucleotides: TGTGCCAGCAGTTCCCGGGGAGTTGGGGAGCTGTTTTTT.

The chain links TRBV5-1 to TRBJ1-2, with D uncertain. From germline, CDR1 is SGHRS and CDR2 YFSETQ. V shed 0 bases and J shed 1 base, with 7 bases lying between them. The length of the CDR3 is 14 residues. DNA of the CDR3: TGCGCCAGCAGCTTGGAATCTGTTAACTATGGCTACACCTTC. Protein: CASSLESVNYGYTF.

The V call is TRBV11-3, the J call TRBJ1-1; 7 nucleotides align to TRBD1. Germline V gene sequence: CDR1 SGHNT, CDR2 YENEEA. The CDR3 covers 14 residues. V trimming: 5 bases; J trimming: 4 bases; junction bases outside the gene matches: 7. CDR3 in amino acids: CASSQGDRVTEAFF. CDR3 coding DNA: TGTGCCAGCAGCCAAGGTGACAGGGTCACTGAAGCTTTCTTT.

The V call is TRBV1, the J call TRBJ2-7; the table's D call of TRBD2 was not tested on the DNA. TRBV1 has pseudogene status. The CDR3 is 16 amino acids. The CDR3 is CASSQDPSFFSYEQYF. CDR3 nucleotides: TGCGCCAGCAGCCAAGATCCGTCCTTTTTTTCCTACGAGCAGTACTTC.